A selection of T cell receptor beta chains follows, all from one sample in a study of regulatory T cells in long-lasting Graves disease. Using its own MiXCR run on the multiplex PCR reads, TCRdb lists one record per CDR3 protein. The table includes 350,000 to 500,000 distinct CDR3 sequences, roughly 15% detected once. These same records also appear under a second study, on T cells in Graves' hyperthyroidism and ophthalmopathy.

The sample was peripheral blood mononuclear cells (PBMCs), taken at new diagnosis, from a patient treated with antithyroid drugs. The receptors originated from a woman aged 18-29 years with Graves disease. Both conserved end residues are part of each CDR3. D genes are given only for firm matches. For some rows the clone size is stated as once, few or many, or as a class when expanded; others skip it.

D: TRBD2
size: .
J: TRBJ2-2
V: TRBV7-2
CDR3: CASSSQPGLAGAGELFF
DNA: TGTGCCAGCAGCTCCCAACCGGGACTAGCGGGAGCGGGGGAGCTGTTTTTT

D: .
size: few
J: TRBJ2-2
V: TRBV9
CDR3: CASSVAFAGGVSGSAGELFF
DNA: TGTGCCAGCAGCGTAGCTTTTGCAGGGGGCGTAAGCGGGAGCGCCGGGGAGCTGTTTTTT

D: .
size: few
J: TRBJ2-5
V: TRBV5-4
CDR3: CASSSQTVQETQYF
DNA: TGTGCCAGCAGCTCTCAGACAGTACAAGAGACCCAGTACTTC

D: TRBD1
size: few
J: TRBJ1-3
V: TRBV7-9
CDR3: CASSLYGATGADSSGNTIYF
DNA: TGTGCCAGCAGCTTATACGGGGCGACAGGGGCCGATAGCTCTGGAAACACCATATATTTT

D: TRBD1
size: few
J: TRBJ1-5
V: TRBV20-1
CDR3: CSAKQGISNQPQHF
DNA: TGCAGTGCTAAACAGGGGATAAGCAATCAGCCCCAGCATTTT

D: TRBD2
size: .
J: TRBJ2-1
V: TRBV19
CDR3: CASSMTSGLAYNEQFF
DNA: TGTGCCAGTAGTATGACTAGCGGGTTGGCGTACAATGAGCAGTTCTTC

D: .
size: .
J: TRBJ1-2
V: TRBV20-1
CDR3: CSARDQEKGKGYTF
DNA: TGCAGTGCTAGAGATCAGGAGAAGGGGAAGGGCTACACCTTC

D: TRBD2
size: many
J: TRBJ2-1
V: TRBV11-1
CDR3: CASSLRSGGSRFEQFF
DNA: TGTGCCAGCAGCTTAAGATCAGGCGGGAGTAGGTTTGAGCAGTTCTTC

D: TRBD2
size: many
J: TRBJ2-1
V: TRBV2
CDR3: CASKGLQTREQFF
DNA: TGTGCCAGCAAGGGACTACAAACTCGGGAGCAGTTCTTC

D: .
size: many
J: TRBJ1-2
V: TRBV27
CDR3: CASRPRGASYGYTF
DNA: TGTGCCAGCAGGCCCCGGGGGGCGAGCTATGGCTACACCTTC

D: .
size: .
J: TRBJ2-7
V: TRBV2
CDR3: CASSEVAGWGEQYF
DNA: TGTGCCAGCAGTGAAGTGGCAGGGTGGGGCGAGCAGTACTTC

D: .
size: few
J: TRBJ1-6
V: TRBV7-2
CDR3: CASSFYEGRRSPLHF
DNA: TGTGCCAGCAGCTTCTATGAGGGGCGCCGATCACCCCTCCACTTT

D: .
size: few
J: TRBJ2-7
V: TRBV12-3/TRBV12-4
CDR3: CASSMGRELYEQYF
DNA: TGTGCCAGCAGTATGGGCAGGGAACTCTACGAGCAGTACTTC

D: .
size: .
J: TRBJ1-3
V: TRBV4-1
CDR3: CASSQNLGPLSGNTIYF
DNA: TGCGCCAGCAGCCAAAATCTAGGACCGCTCTCTGGAAACACCATATATTTT

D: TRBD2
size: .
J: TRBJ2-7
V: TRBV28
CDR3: CASSGLASGMAHEQYF
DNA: TGTGCCAGCAGTGGCCTAGCTAGCGGGATGGCACACGAGCAGTACTTC

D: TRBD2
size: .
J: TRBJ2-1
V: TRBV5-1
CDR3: CASSETSGRADYNEQFF
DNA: TGCGCCAGCAGCGAGACTAGCGGGAGGGCCGACTACAATGAGCAGTTCTTC

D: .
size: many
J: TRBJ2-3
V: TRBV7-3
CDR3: CASSFSQTDTQYF
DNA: TGTGCCAGCAGCTTTTCCCAAACAGATACGCAGTATTTT